These T cell receptor beta chains were read from a single sample in a study of T cell responses to AZD1222 COVID-19 vaccine. Some clones are missing from TCRdb's copy, which holds only in-frame ones; the method was immunoSEQ multiplex PCR. The sample has tens of thousands of clones, roughly 80% seen once. The sequencing used peripheral blood, collected 28 days after the second AZD1222 dose. The receptors come from an adult who received the AZD1222 COVID-19 vaccine. The conserved cysteine and the conserved F or W are not part of the CDR3 here. The D gene is left open where the match is weak. Expanded clones get a size class; other rows say once, few or many, or leave the size out.

v_call	d_call	j_call	clone_size	cdr3_aa
TRBV6-5	.	TRBJ2-2	once	ASSYLSGELF
TRBV5-1	TRBD1	TRBJ2-3	.	ASSPRQGGFTDTQY
TRBV11-2	TRBD2	TRBJ2-3	.	ASRLIGGERYTQY
TRBV27	TRBD1	TRBJ2-1	.	ASSPDRDEQF
TRBV3-1/TRBV3-2	.	TRBJ2-3	.	ASSQDRRICTDTQY
TRBV3-1/TRBV3-2	TRBD2	TRBJ2-5	.	ASSPWEGFEKTQY
TRBV5-1	TRBD1	TRBJ1-1	few	ASARGRGLGNTEAF
TRBV9	.	TRBJ1-1	.	ASSVADNFNTEAF
TRBV28	.	TRBJ2-7	.	ASSPRGPDYEQY
TRBV2	TRBD1	TRBJ2-2	.	ASRNQGASGELF
TRBV28	.	TRBJ2-3	.	ASSFNRGSTDTQY
TRBV2	.	TRBJ1-6	once	ASFMAESPLH
TRBV5-6	.	TRBJ1-2	.	ASSPGINYGYT
TRBV28	.	TRBJ1-5	.	ASSLRPPPQH
TRBV11-3	.	TRBJ2-1	few	ASSGSRTRIDEQF
TRBV30	.	TRBJ1-4	.	ACNPGPRRKLF